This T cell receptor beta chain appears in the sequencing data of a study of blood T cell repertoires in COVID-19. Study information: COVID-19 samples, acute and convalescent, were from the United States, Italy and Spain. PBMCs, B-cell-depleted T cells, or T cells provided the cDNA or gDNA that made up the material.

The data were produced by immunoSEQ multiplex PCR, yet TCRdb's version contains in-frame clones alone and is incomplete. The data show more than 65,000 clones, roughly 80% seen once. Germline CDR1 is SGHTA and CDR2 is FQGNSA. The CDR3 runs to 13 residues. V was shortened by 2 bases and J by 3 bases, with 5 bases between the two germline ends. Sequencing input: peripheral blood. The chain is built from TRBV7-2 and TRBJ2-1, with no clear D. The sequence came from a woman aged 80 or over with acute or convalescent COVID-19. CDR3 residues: CASSLNGYNEQFF. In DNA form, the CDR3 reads TGTGCCAGCAGCTTAAACGGCTACAATGAGCAGTTCTTC.